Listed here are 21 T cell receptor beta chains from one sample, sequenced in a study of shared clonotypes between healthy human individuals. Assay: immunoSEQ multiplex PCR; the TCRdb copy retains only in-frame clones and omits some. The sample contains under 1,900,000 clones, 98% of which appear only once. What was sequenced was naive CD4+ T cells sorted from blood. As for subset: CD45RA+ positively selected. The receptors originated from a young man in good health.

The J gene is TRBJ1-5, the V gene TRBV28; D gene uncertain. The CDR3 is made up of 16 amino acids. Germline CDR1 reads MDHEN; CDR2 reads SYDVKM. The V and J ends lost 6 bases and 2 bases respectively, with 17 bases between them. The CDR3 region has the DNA TGTGCCAGCAGATCCTGGGCGGGGAACGGCAATCAGCCCCAGCATTTT. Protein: CASRSWAGNGNQPQHF.

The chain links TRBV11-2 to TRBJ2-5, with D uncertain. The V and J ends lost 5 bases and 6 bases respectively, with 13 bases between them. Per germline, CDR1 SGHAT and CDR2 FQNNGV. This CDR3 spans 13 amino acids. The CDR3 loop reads CASSPFGQKTQYF. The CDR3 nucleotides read TGTGCCAGCAGCCCGTTTGGTCAGAAGACCCAGTACTTC.

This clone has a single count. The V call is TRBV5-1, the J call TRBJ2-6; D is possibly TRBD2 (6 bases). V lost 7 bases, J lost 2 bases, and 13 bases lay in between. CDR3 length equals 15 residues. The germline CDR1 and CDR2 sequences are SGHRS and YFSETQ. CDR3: CASHPGTAGANVLTF. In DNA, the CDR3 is TGCGCCAGCCATCCGGGGACTGCTGGGGCCAACGTCCTGACTTTC.

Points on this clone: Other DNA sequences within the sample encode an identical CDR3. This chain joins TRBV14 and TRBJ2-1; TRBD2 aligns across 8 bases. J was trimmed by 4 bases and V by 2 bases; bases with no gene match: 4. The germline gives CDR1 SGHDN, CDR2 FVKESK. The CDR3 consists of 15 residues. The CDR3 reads CASSQLTGGYNEQFF. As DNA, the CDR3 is TGTGCCAGCAGCCAACTGACGGGAGGGTACAATGAGCAGTTCTTC.

CDR3 in DNA: TGTGCCAGCTCACCGGACAGGGCGATCGGGGAGCTGTTTTTT. Its protein product is CASSPDRAIGELFF. The chain carries TRBV18 and TRBJ2-2; 8 bases line up with TRBD1. This CDR3 has 14 amino acids. V lost 3 bases, J lost 7 bases, and 4 bases stayed unmatched. The germline gives CDR1 KGHSH, CDR2 LQKENI.

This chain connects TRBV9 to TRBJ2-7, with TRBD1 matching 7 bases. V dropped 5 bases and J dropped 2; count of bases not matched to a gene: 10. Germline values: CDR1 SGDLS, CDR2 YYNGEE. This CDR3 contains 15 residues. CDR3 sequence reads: CASSPQGTTPYEQYF. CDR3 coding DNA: TGTGCCAGCAGTCCACAGGGGACCACCCCCTACGAGCAGTACTTC.

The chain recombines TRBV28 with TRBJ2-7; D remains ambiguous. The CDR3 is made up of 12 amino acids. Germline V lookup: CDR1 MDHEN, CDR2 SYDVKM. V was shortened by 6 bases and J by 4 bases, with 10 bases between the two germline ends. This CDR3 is CASSSPWYEQYF. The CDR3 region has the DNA TGTGCCAGCAGCTCCCCCTGGTACGAGCAGTACTTC.

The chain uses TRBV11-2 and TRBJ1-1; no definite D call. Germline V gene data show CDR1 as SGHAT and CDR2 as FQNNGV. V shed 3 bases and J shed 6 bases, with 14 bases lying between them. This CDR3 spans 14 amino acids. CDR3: CASSFQLGVPEAFF. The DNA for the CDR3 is TGTGCCAGCAGCTTCCAACTCGGGGTGCCTGAAGCTTTCTTT.

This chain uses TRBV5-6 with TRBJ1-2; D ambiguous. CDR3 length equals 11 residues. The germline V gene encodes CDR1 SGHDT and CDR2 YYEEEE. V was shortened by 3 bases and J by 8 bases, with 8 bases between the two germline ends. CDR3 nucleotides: TGTGCCAGCAGCTATCACACCGGCTACACCTTC. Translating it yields CASSYHTGYTF.

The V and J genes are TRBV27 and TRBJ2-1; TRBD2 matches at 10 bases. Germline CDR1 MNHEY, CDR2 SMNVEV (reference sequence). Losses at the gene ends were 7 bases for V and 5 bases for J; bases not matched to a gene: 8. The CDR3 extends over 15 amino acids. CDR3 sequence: CASILSGRGNNEQFF. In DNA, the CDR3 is TGTGCCAGCATTCTCAGCGGGAGGGGGAACAATGAGCAGTTCTTC.

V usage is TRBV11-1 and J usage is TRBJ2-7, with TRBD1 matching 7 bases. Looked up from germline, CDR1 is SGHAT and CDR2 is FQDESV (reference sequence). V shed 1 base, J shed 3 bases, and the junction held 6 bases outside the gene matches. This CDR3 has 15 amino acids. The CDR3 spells CASSLDPTGDYEQYF. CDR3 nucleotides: TGTGCCAGCAGCTTAGACCCTACAGGGGACTACGAGCAGTACTTC.

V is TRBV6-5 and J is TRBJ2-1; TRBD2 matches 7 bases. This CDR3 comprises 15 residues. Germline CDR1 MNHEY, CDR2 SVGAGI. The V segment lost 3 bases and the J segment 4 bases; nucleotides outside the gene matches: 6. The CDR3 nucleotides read TGTGCCAGCAGTTATGGACTAGGGAAGTACAATGAGCAGTTCTTC. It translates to CASSYGLGKYNEQFF.

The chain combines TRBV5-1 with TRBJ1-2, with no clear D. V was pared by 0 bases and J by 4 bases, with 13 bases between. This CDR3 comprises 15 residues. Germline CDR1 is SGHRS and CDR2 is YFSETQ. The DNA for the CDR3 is TGCGCCAGCAGCTTGGATCAGCCCCTAGGCTATGGCTACACCTTC. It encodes CASSLDQPLGYGYTF.

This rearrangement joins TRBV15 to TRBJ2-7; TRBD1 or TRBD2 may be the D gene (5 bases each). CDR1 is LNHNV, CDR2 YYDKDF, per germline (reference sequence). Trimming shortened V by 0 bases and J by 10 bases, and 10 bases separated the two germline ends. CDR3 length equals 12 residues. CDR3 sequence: CATSRDLWDQYF. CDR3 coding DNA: TGTGCCACCAGCAGAGATTTGTGGGACCAGTACTTC.

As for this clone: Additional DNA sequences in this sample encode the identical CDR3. The DNA of the CDR3 is TGTGCCAGCAGCTTGCTGGGGTACGAGCAGTACTTC. It encodes CASSLLGYEQYF. This chain joins TRBV5-4 and TRBJ2-7; D uncertain. CDR1 is SGHNT and CDR2 is YYREEE in the germline V gene (reference sequence). The CDR3 runs 12 residues. V lost 1 base to trimming and J lost 4 bases, with 6 bases between them.

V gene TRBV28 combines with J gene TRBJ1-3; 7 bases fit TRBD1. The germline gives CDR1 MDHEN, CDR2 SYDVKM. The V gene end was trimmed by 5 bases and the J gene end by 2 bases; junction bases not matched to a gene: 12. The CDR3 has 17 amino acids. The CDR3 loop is CASSRRYDRVAGNTIYF. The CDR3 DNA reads TGTGCCAGCAGTCGAAGATATGACAGGGTTGCTGGAAACACCATATATTTT.

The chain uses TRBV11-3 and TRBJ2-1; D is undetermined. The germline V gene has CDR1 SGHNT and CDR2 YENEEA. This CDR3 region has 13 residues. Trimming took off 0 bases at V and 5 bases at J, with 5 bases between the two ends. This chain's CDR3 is CASSLDSDNEQFF. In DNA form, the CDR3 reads TGTGCCAGCAGCTTAGATTCCGACAATGAGCAGTTCTTC.

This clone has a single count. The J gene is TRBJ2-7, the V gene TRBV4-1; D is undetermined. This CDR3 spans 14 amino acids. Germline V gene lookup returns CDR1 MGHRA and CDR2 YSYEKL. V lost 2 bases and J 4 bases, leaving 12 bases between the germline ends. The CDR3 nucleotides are TGCGCCAGCAGCCAACGTGACCCGTCATACGAGCAGTACTTC. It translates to CASSQRDPSYEQYF.

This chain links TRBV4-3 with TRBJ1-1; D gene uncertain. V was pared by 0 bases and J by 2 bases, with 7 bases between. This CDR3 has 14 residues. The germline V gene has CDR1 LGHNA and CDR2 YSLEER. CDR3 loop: CASSQDFQNTEAFF. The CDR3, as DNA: TGCGCCAGCAGCCAAGATTTTCAAAACACTGAAGCTTTCTTT.

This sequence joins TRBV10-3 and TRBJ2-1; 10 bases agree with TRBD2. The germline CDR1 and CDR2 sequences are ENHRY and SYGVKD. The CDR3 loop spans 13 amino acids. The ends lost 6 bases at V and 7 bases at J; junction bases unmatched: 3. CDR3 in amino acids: CAIRASGGNEQFF. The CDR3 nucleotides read TGTGCCATCAGGGCTAGCGGGGGAAATGAGCAGTTCTTC.

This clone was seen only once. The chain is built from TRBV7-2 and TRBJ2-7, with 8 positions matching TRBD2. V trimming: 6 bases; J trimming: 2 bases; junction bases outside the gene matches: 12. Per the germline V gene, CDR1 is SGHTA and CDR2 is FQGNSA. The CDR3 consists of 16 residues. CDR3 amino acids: CASSSPGTRVPYEQYF. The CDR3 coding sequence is TGTGCCAGCAGTTCCCCCGGGACTAGGGTTCCCTACGAGCAGTACTTC.